This T cell receptor (beta chain) was documented in a study of identical twins (dated by TCRdb to about 2016). Notes on the research overall: TCR alpha and beta repertoires from monozygotic twins, unrelated adults of various ages and cord blood were deep-sequenced to test whether fetal clonotypes persist. To rule out contamination, the twin experiments were replicated at different times with different library preparation protocols. The investigation overall reported the following: Because the same donors could not be followed over many years, the conclusions relied on cross-sectional statistical analysis. Invariant T cells such as MAIT and iNKT could partly confound zero-insertion analyses, though diverse VJ usage argued against this for most clonotypes. Excess twin sharing in beta out-of-frame sequences was weaker because fewer shared sequences lowered the signal-to-noise ratio. Fewer insertions were carried by abundant cord blood beta clonotypes, a similar but weaker trend appeared in young adult naive repertoires, and no such trend appeared in memory repertoires. Recombination models systematically underestimated out-of-frame TCR alpha sharing in monozygotic twins but agreed with sharing between unrelated individuals. Compared with coincidental sharing between unrelated individuals, out-of-frame TCR alpha sequences shared between twins had an excess of sequences with low generation probability.

The CDR1 and CDR2 encoded by the germline V gene are ENHRY and SYGVKD. The CDR3 holds 12 amino acids from the cysteine to the phenylalanine. Only the CDR3 portion is preserved as DNA: 36 bases, with reading frame beginning at the first base. V is pared back by 11 bases and J by 2 bases, with 13 bases lying between the germline termini. The library was prepared using 5' RACE. The instrument was an Illumina HiSeq 2000. A universal primer binding site was introduced by template switching, and a unique molecular identifier was present in the final cDNA, enabling accurate counting of TCR cDNA molecules. First-strand cDNA for TCR alpha and beta chains was synthesized from specific primers in the conserved constant-segment region. To control for contamination, every cDNA library was double barcoded, receiving both a SMART-Mk sample barcode and Illumina barcodes. TruSeq adapter sequences along with Illumina sample barcodes were introduced in two successive PCR steps. The Illumina HiSeq platform was used with custom primers to sequence TCR alpha and beta cDNA libraries. The paper's processing steps were these. MiGEC processed the raw reads to extract unique molecular identifiers, while MiXCR was used to determine the CDR3 positions. For each individual, recombination models were inferred using an EM algorithm with the repgenHMM and IGoR tools. Shared clonotypes were analyzed with the tcR package in R, and sharing was normalized by the product of cloneset sizes. Out-of-frame nonproductive sequences were analyzed to study raw recombination free of thymic and clonal selection effects. The public sequencing data were trimmed at Q25 with fastp and processed into clonotypes with MiXCR by TCRdb, which kept only in-frame beta chains. Records with the same CDR3 protein are collapsed into one entry carrying the most frequent genes and DNA. The V and J calls were not made by the authors but by TCRdb's processing. A total of hundreds of thousands of distinct CDR3 sequences appear in this sample, over 15% of them only once. About an eighth of the sample is held by the ten biggest clonotypes.

This clonotype was counted a few times. No antigen is known for it. One base away there is no much larger clone; base qualities are not given. Every donor in the study was a healthy Caucasian. The twin cohort comprised three pairs of female monozygotic twins, all aged about 18 to 29 years. Peripheral blood mononuclear cells were the source from which RNA for the TCR libraries was isolated. This sample also appeared in a second study, on T cells expressing NK-cell markers. The second study reports: In sorted CD3+CD56+NKG2C+, CD3+CD56+NKG2C- and CD3+CD56-NKG2C+ T-cell subsets from 8 or 9 donors, TCR beta-chain repertoires were profiled. Among the eight sequenced donors, seven were HCMV-seropositive and one was HCMV-seronegative. In several experiments an anti-gammadeltaTCR antibody was added to restrict sorting to alphabetaTCR-expressing T cells. In several donors, the dominant CD3+CD56+NKG2C+ clonotypes were among the top 10 CD8+ clonotypes and accounted for about 1.0-7.0% of CD8+ T cells. Those dominant clonotypes were again the most abundant among CD3+CD56-NKG2C+ cells in a handful of donors, at roughly 28.3-60.1%. It remained unclear whether the expanded NKG2C-expressing T cell clones were specific for HCMV antigens. The study sequenced eight donors, all healthy volunteers chosen at random: three men and five women. A commercial ELISA kit detecting HCMV-specific IgG in serum was used to determine HCMV serostatus. For more than 5 donors, unsorted PBMC were also used to sequence bulk peripheral blood T-cell repertoires. MIGEC handled demultiplexing of the reads and grouping by UMI, while MiTCR was used to assemble and quantify clonotypes. To exclude erroneous sequences, any TCR cDNA sequence not supported by at least two reads was discarded. The tcR package was used for downstream repertoire analysis, and clonotypes were matched across fractions by CDR3 nucleotide sequence plus V segment. Antigen specificity was annotated against VDJdb with VDJmatch, allowing one amino acid substitution in CDR3.

The sequence came from a woman aged 18 to 35 in good health. Sequenced input: PBMCs. The sequence joins TRBV10-3 to TRBJ2-7; the D call could be TRBD1 or TRBD2, with each sharing 5 bases. The bases are TGTGCCTACGGGGCGACCACCTACGAGCAGTACTTC. The resulting protein is CAYGATTYEQYF.